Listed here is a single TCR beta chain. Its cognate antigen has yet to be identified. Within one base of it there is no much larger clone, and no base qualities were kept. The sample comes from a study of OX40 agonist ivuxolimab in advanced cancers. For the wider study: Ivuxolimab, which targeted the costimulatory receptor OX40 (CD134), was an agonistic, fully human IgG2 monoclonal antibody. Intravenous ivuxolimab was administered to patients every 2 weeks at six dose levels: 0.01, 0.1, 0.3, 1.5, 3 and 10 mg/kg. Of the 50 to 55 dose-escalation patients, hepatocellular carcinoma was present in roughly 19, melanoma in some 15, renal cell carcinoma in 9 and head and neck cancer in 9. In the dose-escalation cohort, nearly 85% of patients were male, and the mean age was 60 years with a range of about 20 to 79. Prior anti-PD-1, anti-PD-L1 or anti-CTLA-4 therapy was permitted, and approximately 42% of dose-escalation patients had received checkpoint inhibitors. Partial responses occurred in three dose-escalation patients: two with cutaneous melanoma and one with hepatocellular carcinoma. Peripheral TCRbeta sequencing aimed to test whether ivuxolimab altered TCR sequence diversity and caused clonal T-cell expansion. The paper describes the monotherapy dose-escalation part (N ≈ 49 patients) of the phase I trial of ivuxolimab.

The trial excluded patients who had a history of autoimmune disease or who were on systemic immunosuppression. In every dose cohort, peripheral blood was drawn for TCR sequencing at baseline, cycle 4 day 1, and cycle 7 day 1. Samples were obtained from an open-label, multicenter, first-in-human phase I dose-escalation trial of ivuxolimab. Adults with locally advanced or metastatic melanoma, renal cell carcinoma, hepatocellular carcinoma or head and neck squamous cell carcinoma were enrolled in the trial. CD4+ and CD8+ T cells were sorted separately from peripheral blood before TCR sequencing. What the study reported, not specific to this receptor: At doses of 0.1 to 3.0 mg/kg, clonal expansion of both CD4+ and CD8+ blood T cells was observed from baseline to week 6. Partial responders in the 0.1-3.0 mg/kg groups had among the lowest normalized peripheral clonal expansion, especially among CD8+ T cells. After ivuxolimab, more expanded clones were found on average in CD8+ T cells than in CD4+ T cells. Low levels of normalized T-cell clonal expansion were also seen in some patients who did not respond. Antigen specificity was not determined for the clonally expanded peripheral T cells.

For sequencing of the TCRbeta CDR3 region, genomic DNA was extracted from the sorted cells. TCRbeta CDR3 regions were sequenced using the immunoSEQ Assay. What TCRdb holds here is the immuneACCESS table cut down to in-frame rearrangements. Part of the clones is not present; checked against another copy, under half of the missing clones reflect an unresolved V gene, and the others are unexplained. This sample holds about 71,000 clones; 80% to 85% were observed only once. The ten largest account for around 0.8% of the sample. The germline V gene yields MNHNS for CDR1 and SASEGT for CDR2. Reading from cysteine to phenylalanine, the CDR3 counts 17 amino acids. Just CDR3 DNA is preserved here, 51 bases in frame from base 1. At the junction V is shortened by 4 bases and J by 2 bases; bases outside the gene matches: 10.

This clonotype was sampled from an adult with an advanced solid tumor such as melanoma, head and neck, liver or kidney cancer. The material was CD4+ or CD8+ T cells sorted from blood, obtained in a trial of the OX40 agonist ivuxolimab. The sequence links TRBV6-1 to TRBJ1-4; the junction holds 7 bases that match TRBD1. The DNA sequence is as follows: TGTGCCAGCAGTGGACCCAGGGGGAGGGGGACTAATGAAAAACTGTTTTTT. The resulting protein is CASSGPRGRGTNEKLFF.